What follows describes a single T cell receptor beta chain. This clonotype has a count of ten or more. Its antigen remains undetermined. Base qualities are not at hand, and no much larger clone is one base apart. cDNA was synthesized by template-switch 5'RACE using a primer with a 10-nucleotide random unique molecular identifier that tagged each TCR transcript. Over 180 million TCR-beta sequences, covering 15-18 subjects, were produced in each sequencing run. The RNeasy kit was used for extraction of total RNA. The KAPA Real-time Library Amplification kit was used to amplify TCR-beta VDJ regions with primers for the TCR constant region and the 5'RACE anchor. Sample indexes and Illumina adaptors were added in a first PCR, and a second PCR then increased library yield. After Ampure bead purification, the roughly 650 bp TCR product was size-selected on a 2% E-gel SizeSelection system. Before pooling, library quality was assessed on a Bioanalyzer, concentration was determined with Qubit, and library quantification was performed with the Kapa Library Quantification kit. Libraries were sequenced paired-end 2 x 150 bp on an Illumina HiSeq 2500. To increase sequence diversity, about 25-31% phiX was spiked into each library pool. As for the original processing: The UMI-based MiGEC pipeline processed quality-filtered reads and removed over 75% of raw TCR sequences during error correction. VDJ genes were aligned to IMGT germline references, and clonotypes were defined by unique CDR3 amino acid sequence plus V-J genes. VDJtools evaluated clonal expansion, Shannon diversity and CDR3 relatedness (CalcPairwiseDistances, ClusterSamples); CLCbio workbench built phylogenetic trees. Clones with at least 8 unique UMIs were defined as expanded, with this threshold being based on coefficient-of-variation modelling across technical triplicates. TCRdb took the public reads, trimmed them with fastp at Q25, ran MiXCR for clone calling and kept in-frame beta chains. Each record represents a unique CDR3 protein, reported with the most common genes and DNA among its rows. The V and J calls shown here were made by TCRdb, not taken from the authors' results. For this sample there are about 71,000 distinct CDR3 sequences; about an eighth appear just once. Approximately 4.2% of the sample is taken by the ten largest.

This sample is part of a study of neurological immune-mediated disorders (dated by TCRdb to between 2018 and 2021). In terms of the full investigation: Peripheral blood TCR-beta repertoires from patients with HTLV-I-associated myelopathy (HAM/TSP), patients with multiple sclerosis, and healthy controls were compared in the study using UMI-based sequencing. Longitudinal samples, technical triplicates and paired sorted CD4+ and CD8+ T-cell subsets, alongside PBMC samples, were included among the approximately 110 TCR-beta libraries. Each longitudinal HAM/TSP and healthy donor was sampled at 3 time-points spaced at roughly 3-40 month intervals. Of the roughly 70 subjects in the cohort, about 14 were HAM/TSP patients, roughly 34 were multiple sclerosis patients, and around 20 were healthy controls.

Results the study describes overall, beyond this receptor: TCR clonal expansion was highest in HAM/TSP patients and lowest in MS patients, with MS patients falling below even healthy controls. No identical CDR3 amino acid sequences were shared among expanded clones across subjects, suggesting private TCR-beta repertoires in all groups.

Reading the label with the study, this specimen's time point is: longitudinal time-point 1 (baseline). Unsorted PBMC libraries were generated from 2 million PBMCs stored in RNAlater at -80 °C until RNA extraction. Peripheral blood was subjected to Ficoll-Hypaque density gradient centrifugation to isolate PBMCs, which were then cryopreserved in liquid nitrogen. Inclusive of the bounding cysteine and phenylalanine, the CDR3 is 14 residues long. The DNA shown is the 42-base CDR3, in frame from base 1. Looking up the germline V gene (reference sequence) yields CDR1 DFQATT and CDR2 SNEGSKA. V and J are truncated by 2 bases and 2 bases respectively, leaving an intervening sequence of 11 bases.

This chain is built from TRBV20-1 and TRBJ2-3; the D gene is perhaps TRBD1 or TRBD2, as each covers 6 bases. The receptor's source is a female donor with HTLV-1-associated myelopathy (HAM/TSP). Sequenced: PBMCs. The DNA sequence reads TGCAGTGCTAGAAAGGGGGGCAACACAGATACGCAGTATTTT. It translates to CSARKGGNTDTQYF.